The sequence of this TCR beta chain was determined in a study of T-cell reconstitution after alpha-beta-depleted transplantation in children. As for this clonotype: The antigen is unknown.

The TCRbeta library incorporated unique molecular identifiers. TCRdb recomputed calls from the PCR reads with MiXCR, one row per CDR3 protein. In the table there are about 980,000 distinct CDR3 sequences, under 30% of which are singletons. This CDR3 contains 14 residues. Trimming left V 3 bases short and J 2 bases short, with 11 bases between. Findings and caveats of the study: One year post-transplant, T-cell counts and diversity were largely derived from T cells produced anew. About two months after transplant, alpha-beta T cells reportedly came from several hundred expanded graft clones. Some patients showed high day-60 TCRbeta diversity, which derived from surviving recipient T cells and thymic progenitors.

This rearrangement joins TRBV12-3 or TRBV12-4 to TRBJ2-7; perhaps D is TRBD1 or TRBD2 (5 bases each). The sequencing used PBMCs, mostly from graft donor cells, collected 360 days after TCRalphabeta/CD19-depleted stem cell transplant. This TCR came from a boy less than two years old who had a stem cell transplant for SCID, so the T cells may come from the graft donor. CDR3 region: CASSLGVLPYEQYF. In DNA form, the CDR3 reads TGTGCCAGCAGTTTGGGGGTCTTGCCCTACGAGCAGTACTTC.